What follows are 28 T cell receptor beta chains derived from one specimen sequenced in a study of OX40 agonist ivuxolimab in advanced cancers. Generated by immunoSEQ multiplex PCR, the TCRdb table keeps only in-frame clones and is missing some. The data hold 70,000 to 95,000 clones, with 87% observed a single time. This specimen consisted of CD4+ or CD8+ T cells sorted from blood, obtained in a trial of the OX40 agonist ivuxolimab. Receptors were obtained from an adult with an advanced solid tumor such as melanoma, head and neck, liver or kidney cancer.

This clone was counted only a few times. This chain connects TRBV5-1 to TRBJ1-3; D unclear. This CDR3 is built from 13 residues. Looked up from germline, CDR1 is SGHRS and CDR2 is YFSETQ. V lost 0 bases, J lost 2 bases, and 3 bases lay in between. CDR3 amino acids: CASSLDTGNTIYF. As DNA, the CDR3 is TGCGCCAGCAGCTTGGACACTGGAAACACCATATATTTT.

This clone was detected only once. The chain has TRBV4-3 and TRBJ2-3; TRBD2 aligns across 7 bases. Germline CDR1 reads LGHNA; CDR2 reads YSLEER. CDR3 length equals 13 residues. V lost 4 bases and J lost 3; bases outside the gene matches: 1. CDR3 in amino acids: CASSRLATDTQYF. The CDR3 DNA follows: TGCGCCAGCAGCCGACTAGCAACAGATACGCAGTATTTT.

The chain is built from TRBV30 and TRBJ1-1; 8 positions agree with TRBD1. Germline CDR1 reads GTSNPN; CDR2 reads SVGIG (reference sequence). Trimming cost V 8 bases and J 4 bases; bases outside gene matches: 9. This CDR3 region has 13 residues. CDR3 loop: CARDGQGLTEAFF. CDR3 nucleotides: TGTGCCCGGGATGGACAGGGCCTCACTGAAGCTTTCTTT.

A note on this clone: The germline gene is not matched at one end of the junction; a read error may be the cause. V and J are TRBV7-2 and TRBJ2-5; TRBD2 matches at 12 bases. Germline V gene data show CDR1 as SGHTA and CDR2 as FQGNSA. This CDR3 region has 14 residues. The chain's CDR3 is CASSLAGGQETQYF. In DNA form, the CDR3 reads TGTGCCAGCAGCCTAGCGGGAGGGCAAGAGACCCAGTACTTC.

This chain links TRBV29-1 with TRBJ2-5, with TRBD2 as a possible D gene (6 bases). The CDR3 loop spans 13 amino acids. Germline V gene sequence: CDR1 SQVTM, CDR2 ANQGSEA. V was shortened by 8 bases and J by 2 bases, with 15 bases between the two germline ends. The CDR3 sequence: CSSSGDGQETQYF. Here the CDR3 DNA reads TGCAGCTCCTCGGGGGACGGACAAGAGACCCAGTACTTC.

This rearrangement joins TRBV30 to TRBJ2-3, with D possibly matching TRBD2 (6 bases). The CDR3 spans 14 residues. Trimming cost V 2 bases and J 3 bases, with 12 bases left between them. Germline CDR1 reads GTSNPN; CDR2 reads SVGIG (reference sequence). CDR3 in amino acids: CAWSPLGGTDTQYF. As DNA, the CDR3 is TGTGCCTGGAGTCCCCTTGGGGGGACAGATACGCAGTATTTT.

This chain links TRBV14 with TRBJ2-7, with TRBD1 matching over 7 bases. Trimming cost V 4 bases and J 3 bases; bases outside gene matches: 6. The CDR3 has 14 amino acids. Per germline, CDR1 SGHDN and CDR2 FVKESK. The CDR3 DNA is TGTGCCAGCAGCCTAAGGACAGGAAACTACGAGCAGTACTTC. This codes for CASSLRTGNYEQYF.

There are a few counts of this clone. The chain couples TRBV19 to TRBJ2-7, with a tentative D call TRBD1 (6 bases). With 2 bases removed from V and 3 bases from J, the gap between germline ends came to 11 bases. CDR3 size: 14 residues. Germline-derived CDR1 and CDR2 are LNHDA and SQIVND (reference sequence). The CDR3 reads CASSIKQGGYEQYF. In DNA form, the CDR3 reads TGTGCCAGTAGTATAAAACAGGGCGGCTACGAGCAGTACTTC. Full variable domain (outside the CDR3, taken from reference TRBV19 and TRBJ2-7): DGGITQSPKYLFRKEGQNVTLSCEQNLNHDAMYWYRQDPGQGLRLIYYSQIVNDFQKGDIAEGYSVSREKKESFPLTVTSAQKNPTAFYLCASSIKQGGYEQYFGPGTRLTVT.

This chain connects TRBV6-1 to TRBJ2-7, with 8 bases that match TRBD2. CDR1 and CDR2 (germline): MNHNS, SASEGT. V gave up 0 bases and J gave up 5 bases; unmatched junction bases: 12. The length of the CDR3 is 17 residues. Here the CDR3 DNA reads TGTGCCAGCAGTGAAGCCCTTTTTGGTAGCGGGAAAAACGAGCAGTACTTC. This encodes CASSEALFGSGKNEQYF.

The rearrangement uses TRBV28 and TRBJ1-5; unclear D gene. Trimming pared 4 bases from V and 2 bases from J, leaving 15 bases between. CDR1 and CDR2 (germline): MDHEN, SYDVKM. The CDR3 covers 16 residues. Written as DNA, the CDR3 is TGTGCCAGCAGTTCCTGGGGTGCTAATGGCAATCAGCCCCAGCATTTT. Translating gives CASSSWGANGNQPQHF.

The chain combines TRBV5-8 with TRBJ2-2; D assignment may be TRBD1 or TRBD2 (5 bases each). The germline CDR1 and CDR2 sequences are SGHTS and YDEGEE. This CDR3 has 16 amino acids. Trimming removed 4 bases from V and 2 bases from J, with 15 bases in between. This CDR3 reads CASSPQGVFNTGELFF. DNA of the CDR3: TGTGCCAGCAGCCCTCAGGGAGTCTTCAACACCGGGGAGCTGTTTTTT.

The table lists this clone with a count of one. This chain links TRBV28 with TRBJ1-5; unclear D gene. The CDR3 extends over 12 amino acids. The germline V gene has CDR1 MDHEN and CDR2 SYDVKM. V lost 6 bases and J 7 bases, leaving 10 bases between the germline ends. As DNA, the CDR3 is TGTGCCAGCAGCGTATCGGGACAGCCCCAGCATTTT. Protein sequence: CASSVSGQPQHF.

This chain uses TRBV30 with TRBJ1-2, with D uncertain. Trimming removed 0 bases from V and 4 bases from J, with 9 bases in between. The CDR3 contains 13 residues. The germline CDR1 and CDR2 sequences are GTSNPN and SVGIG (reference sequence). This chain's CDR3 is CAWSVVGPYGYTF. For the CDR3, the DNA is TGTGCCTGGAGTGTAGTAGGTCCCTATGGCTACACCTTC. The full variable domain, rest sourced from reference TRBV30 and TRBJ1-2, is SQTIHQWPATLVQPVGSPLSLECTVEGTSNPNLYWYRQAAGRGLQLLFYSVGIGQISSEVPQNLSASRPQDRQFILSSKKLLLSDSGFYLCAWSVVGPYGYTFGSGTRLTVV.

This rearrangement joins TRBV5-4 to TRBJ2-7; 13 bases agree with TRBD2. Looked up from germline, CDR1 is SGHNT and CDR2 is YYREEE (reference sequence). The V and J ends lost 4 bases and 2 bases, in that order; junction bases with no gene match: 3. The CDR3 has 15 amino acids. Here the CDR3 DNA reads TGTGCCAGCAGCCCGGGACTAGCGGGGACCTACGAGCAGTACTTC. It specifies CASSPGLAGTYEQYF.

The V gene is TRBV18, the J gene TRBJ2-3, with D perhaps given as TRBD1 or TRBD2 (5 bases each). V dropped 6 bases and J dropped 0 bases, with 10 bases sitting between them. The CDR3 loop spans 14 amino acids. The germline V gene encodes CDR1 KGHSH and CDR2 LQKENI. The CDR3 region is CASSGAGSTDTQYF. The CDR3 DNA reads TGTGCCAGCTCCGGGGCGGGCAGCACAGATACGCAGTATTTT.

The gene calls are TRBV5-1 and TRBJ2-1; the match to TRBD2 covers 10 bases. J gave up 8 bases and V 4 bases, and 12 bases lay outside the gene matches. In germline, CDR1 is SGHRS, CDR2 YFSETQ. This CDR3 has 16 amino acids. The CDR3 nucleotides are TGCGCCAGCAGCATACAACCTAGCGGGGGAGTGTATGAGCAGTTCTTC. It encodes CASSIQPSGGVYEQFF.

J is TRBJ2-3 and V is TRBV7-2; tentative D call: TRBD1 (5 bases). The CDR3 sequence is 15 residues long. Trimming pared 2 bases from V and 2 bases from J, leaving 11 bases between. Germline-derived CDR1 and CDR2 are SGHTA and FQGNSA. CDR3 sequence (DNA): TGTGCCAGCAGCTTAACAGGAGATTTCACAGATACGCAGTATTTT. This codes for CASSLTGDFTDTQYF.

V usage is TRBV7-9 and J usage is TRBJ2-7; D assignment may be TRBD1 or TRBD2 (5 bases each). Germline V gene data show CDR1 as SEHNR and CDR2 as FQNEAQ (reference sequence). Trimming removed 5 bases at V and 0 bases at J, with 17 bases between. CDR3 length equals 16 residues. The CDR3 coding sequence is TGTGCCAGCAGCGCCCTGGGGACCGAGAGCTCCTACGAGCAGTACTTC. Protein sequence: CASSALGTESSYEQYF.

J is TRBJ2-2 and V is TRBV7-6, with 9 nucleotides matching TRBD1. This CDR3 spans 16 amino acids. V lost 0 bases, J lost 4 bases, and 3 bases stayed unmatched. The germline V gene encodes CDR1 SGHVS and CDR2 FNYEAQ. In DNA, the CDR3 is TGTGCCAGCAGCTTAGCACAGGGGGCGCGCACCGGGGAGCTGTTTTTT. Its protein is CASSLAQGARTGELFF.

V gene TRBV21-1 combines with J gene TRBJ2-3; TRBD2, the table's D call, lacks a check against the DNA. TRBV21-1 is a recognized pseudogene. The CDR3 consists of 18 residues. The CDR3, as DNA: TGTGCCAGCAGCAAAGAGAGGGGGACTAGCGGGGGAGCGGATACGCAGTATTTT. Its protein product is CASSKERGTSGGADTQYF.

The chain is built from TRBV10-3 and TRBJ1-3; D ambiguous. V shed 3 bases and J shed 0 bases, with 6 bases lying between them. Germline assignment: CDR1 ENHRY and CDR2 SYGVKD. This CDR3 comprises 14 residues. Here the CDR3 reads CAISDSNSGNTIYF. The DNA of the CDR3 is TGTGCCATCAGTGACTCCAACTCTGGAAACACCATATATTTT.

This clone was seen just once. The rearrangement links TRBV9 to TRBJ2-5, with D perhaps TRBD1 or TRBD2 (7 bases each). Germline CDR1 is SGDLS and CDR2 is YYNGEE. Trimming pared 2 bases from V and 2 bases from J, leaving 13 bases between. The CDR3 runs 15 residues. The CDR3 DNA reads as TGTGCCAGCAGCGTTACAGGGGAGGGACAAGAGACCCAGTACTTC. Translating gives CASSVTGEGQETQYF.

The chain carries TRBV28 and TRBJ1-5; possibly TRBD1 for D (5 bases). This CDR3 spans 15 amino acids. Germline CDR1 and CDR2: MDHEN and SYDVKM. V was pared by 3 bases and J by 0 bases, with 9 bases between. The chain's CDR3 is CASSLQGPSNQPQHF. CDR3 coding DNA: TGTGCCAGCAGTTTGCAGGGACCTAGCAATCAGCCCCAGCATTTT.

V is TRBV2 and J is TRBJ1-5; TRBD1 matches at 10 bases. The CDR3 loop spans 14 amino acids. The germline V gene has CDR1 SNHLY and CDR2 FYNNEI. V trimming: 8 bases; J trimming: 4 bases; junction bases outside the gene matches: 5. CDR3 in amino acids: CASGGTGANQPQHF. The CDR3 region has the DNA TGTGCCAGCGGAGGGACAGGGGCTAATCAGCCCCAGCATTTT.

CDR3 amino acids: CASSLVAPGPAGNTIYF. The DNA for the CDR3 is TGTGCCAGCAGCTTAGTCGCACCAGGGCCGGCTGGAAACACCATATATTTT. The J gene is TRBJ1-3, the V gene TRBV7-2; maybe TRBD1 (5 bases). V lost 1 base and J 2 bases, leaving 15 bases between the germline ends. The CDR3 contains 17 residues. Germline-derived CDR1 and CDR2 are SGHTA and FQGNSA.

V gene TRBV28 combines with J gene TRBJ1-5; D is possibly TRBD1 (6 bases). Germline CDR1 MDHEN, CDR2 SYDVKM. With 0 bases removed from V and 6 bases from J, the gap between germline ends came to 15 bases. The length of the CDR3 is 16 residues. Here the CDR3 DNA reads TGTGCCAGCAGTTTATGGGTGCAGGGGCATTCTCAGCCCCAGCATTTT. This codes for CASSLWVQGHSQPQHF.

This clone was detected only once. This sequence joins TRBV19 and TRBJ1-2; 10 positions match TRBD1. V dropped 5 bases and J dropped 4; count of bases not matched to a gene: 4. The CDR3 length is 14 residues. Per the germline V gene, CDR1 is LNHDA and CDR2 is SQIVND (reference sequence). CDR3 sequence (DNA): TGTGCCAGTAGTCCTAGGACAGGGGGCTATGGCTACACCTTC. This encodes CASSPRTGGYGYTF.

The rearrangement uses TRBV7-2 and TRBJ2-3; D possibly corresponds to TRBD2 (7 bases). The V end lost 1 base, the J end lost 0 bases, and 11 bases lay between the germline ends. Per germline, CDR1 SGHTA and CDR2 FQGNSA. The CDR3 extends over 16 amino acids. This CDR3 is CASSLDRGASTDTQYF. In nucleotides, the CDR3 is TGTGCCAGCAGCTTAGACCGGGGGGCCAGCACAGATACGCAGTATTTT. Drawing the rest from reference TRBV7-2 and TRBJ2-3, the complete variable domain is GAGVSQSPSNKVTEKGKDVELRCDPISGHTALYWYRQSLGQGLEFLIYFQGNSAPDKSGLPSDRFSAERTGGSVSTLTIQRTQQEDSAVYLCASSLDRGASTDTQYFGPGTRLTVL.